This T cell receptor (beta chain) came from a study of blood T cells in healthy people across ages. Points from the study as a whole: What prevented conclusive comparison of naive and antigen-experienced cells was that PBMCs were unsorted.

Comments on this clonotype: Antigen unknown.

The germline V gene has CDR1 MNHEY and CDR2 SVGEGT. The CDR3 runs to 17 residues. With 5 bases removed from V and 0 bases from J, the gap between germline ends came to 17 bases. Together with a sample-barcoded 5' primer, a J-beta primer mix was included in a second PCR lasting about 7 to 12 cycles. TCRdb recomputed calls from the 5' RACE reads with MiXCR, one row per CDR3 protein. The data show approximately 800,000 distinct CDR3 sequences, with roughly 46% seen just once and 15% to 20% held by the top ten. The genes are TRBV6-2 or TRBV6-3 and TRBJ2-4; D may be TRBD2 (6 bases). The sequencing input was blood. This sequence was found in an elderly man in good health. CDR3 DNA sequence: TGTGCCAGCAGTCCACCTGACGGGGGACTAGCCAAAAACATTCAGTACTTC. It codes for CASSPPDGGLAKNIQYF.